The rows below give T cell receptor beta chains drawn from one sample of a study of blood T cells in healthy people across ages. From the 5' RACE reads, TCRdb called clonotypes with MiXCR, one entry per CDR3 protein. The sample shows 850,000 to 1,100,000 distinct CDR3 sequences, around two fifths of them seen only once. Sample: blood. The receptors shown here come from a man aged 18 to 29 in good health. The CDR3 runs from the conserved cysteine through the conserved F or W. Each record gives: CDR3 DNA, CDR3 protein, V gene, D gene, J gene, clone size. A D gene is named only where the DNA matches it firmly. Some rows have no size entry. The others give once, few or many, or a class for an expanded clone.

TGCAGTGCAAGAGGGAGACTCAATCAGCCCCAGCATTTT	CSARGRLNQPQHF	TRBV20-1	-	TRBJ1-5	-
TGTGCCAGCAGCGTCAGGGTAACCGGGGAGCTGTTTTTT	CASSVRVTGELFF	TRBV12-3/TRBV12-4	-	TRBJ2-2	few
TGCAGTGCTAGAGAGTCTGGGGAAGGGACCCAGTACTTC	CSARESGEGTQYF	TRBV20-1	-	TRBJ2-5	few
TGCAGTGCTAGGCCGGGTTTTTCAGGAATTAATTCACCCCTCCACTTT	CSARPGFSGINSPLHF	TRBV20-1	-	TRBJ1-6	-
TGTGCCAGCAGCGTCGGGACTCTGGACAATGAGCAGTTCTTC	CASSVGTLDNEQFF	TRBV2	-	TRBJ2-1	-
TGTGCCAGCAGCCGACCACTTGCCGGAGATACGCAGTATTTT	CASSRPLAGDTQYF	TRBV5-5	-	TRBJ2-3	-
TGTGCCGGCGGGACAGGAACCTACGAGCAGTACTTC	CAGGTGTYEQYF	TRBV6-6	TRBD1	TRBJ2-7	few
TGTGCCTGGAGTTTTGGGAACCAGGTGGAGGAGCAGTTCTTC	CAWSFGNQVEEQFF	TRBV30	-	TRBJ2-1	-
TGCGCCAGCAGCCAAGACGAACTAGCGGTCTCCTACGAGCAGTACTTC	CASSQDELAVSYEQYF	TRBV4-1	TRBD2	TRBJ2-7	-
TGCGCCAGCAGCCAAGATACAACAGGGGTCGGCTCCTACGAGCAGTACTTC	CASSQDTTGVGSYEQYF	TRBV4-3	TRBD1	TRBJ2-7	-
TGTGCCATCAGTGCCCCGGGAGGAAACGCCTACAATGAGCAGTTCTTC	CAISAPGGNAYNEQFF	TRBV10-3	TRBD2	TRBJ2-1	few
TGTGCCAGCAGCTTGATGGGTGGGGGGGCCATCTTATGGTATTTT	CASSLMGGGAILWYF	TRBV7-2	-	TRBJ2-3	-
TGTGCCAGCAGCCAAGATTGGGGGTCCTACGAGCAGTACTTC	CASSQDWGSYEQYF	TRBV3-1	-	TRBJ2-7	few
TGTGCCAGCGGGGTCGACAAAAACATTCAGTACTTC	CASGVDKNIQYF	TRBV7-2	-	TRBJ2-4	few
TGTGCCAGCTCACCAGTCCAGGGTGATGAGCAGTACTTC	CASSPVQGDEQYF	TRBV18	-	TRBJ2-5	-
TGTGCCAGCAGCCAAGTTGGGGTGGCGCATAGTGAAAAACTGTTTTTT	CASSQVGVAHSEKLFF	TRBV3-1	-	TRBJ1-4	-
TGCGCCAGCAGCCGACTGCACTCCTACAATGAGCAGTTCTTC	CASSRLHSYNEQFF	TRBV4-3	-	TRBJ2-1	-
TGTGCCAGCAGCGTAGGACTGAACACCGGGGAGCTGTTTTTT	CASSVGLNTGELFF	TRBV9	-	TRBJ2-2	-
TGTGCCAGCAGCTTGGACGGACTCGAAAGCTCCTACAATGAGCAGTTCTTC	CASSLDGLESSYNEQFF	TRBV5-6	-	TRBJ2-1	-
TGTGCCAGCAGTAACCCAGGGGAAGGGGAAAAACTGTTTTTT	CASSNPGEGEKLFF	TRBV27	-	TRBJ1-4	-
TGCAGTGCTAGCGACTTGGGACTATTTCAAGAGACCCAGTACTTC	CSASDLGLFQETQYF	TRBV20-1	TRBD2	TRBJ2-5	-
TGCGCCAGCAAATGGCGGGATGGGACACCTAATGAAAAACTGTTTTTT	CASKWRDGTPNEKLFF	TRBV5-1	-	TRBJ1-4	once
TGTGCCGGCAGCCAGGGACTAGCGACGAATGAGCAGTTCTTC	CAGSQGLATNEQFF	TRBV12-3/TRBV12-4	TRBD2	TRBJ2-1	-
TGTGCCAGCAGCCCCATCTCCGGAGCCGTCGCGGCAGATACGCAGTATTTT	CASSPISGAVAADTQYF	TRBV3-1	-	TRBJ2-3	-
TGTGCCAGCAGGAAGGGTCTGAACACTGAAGCTTTCTTT	CASRKGLNTEAFF	TRBV6-5	-	TRBJ1-1	few
TGTGCCAGCAGGCGCCTAGCGGTTACGGATACGCAGTATTTT	CASRRLAVTDTQYF	TRBV2	TRBD2	TRBJ2-3	-
TGTGCCAGCAGCCAATTCACAGGGGATTCTGAAGCTTTCTTT	CASSQFTGDSEAFF	TRBV3-1	TRBD1	TRBJ1-1	-
TGTGCCAGCGGGAAATACAGGGGGACCCAAGAGACCCAGTACTTC	CASGKYRGTQETQYF	TRBV28	TRBD1	TRBJ2-5	-
TGCAGCGCTGCCTTTAAACACAAGAACACTGAAGCTTTCTTT	CSAAFKHKNTEAFF	TRBV29-1	-	TRBJ1-1	few
TGTGCCAGCAGTTTAAGGGTGGGTTTTGCCTACAATGAGCAGTTCTTC	CASSLRVGFAYNEQFF	TRBV27	-	TRBJ2-1	-
TGTGCCAGCAGCCAGCAAGGGACTCCCCGAGGGGAAAACATTCAGTACTTC	CASSQQGTPRGENIQYF	TRBV4-2	-	TRBJ2-4	-
TGTGCCAGCAGCGTAGGGGGAGGGGATCAGCCCCAGCATTTT	CASSVGGGDQPQHF	TRBV9	-	TRBJ1-5	-
TGTGCCAGCAGTTCCCAAGGACCGGTTCGGGGCACTGAAGCTTTCTTT	CASSSQGPVRGTEAFF	TRBV6-2/TRBV6-3	-	TRBJ1-1	-
TGCAGTGCTAGTCCAGGCGGGGGACGAAATGAGCAGTACTTC	CSASPGGGRNEQYF	TRBV20-1	TRBD2	TRBJ2-7	-
TGTGCCAGCAGCTTAGGGGAACGAGCGCAGTATTTT	CASSLGERAQYF	TRBV7-2	-	TRBJ2-3	few
TGTGCCAGCATTGTGGGGCTGCTCCACGCCGGGGAGCTGTTTTTT	CASIVGLLHAGELFF	TRBV2	-	TRBJ2-2	few
TGTGCCAGCAGTTACCAGACGGGTTACGAGCAGTACTTC	CASSYQTGYEQYF	TRBV6-5	-	TRBJ2-7	-
TGCAGCGTTGAAGGGAAACGCTCCTACGAGCAGTACTTC	CSVEGKRSYEQYF	TRBV29-1	-	TRBJ2-7	many
TGCAGCGTTGAAAAGGACGGGGGCCCGCATTACAATGAGCAGTTCTTC	CSVEKDGGPHYNEQFF	TRBV29-1	-	TRBJ2-1	few
TGTGCCAGCAGCGGGACAGAATACTACAATGAGCAGTTCTTC	CASSGTEYYNEQFF	TRBV6-5	TRBD1	TRBJ2-1	-
TGCGCCAGCGACTTGGACGGGGGCAGCAATCAGCCCCAGCATTTT	CASDLDGGSNQPQHF	TRBV5-1	-	TRBJ1-5	-
TGCAGTGCTAGAGCTCTCGGGGGCGGGGCCCTGAACTACGAGCAGTACTTC	CSARALGGGALNYEQYF	TRBV20-1	-	TRBJ2-7	-
TGCGCCAGCAGCTTGGCCGGGACCAAAGAGACCCAGTACTTC	CASSLAGTKETQYF	TRBV5-1	-	TRBJ2-5	-
TGCAGTGCTAGAACTCCCGGGACTAGCGGTGGAAGCTCCTACAATGAGCAGTTCTTC	CSARTPGTSGGSSYNEQFF	TRBV20-1	TRBD2	TRBJ2-1	-
TGTGCCAGCAGCCCTGGGCCCTCCCGGACAGATACGCAGTATTTT	CASSPGPSRTDTQYF	TRBV7-8	-	TRBJ2-3	-
TGTGCCTGGAGCCTGACCGGGCTAAACTATGGCTACACCTTC	CAWSLTGLNYGYTF	TRBV30	-	TRBJ1-2	-
TGCGCCAGCAGCCAAGATTTGGGGGCTGGGAACACTGAAGCTTTCTTT	CASSQDLGAGNTEAFF	TRBV4-1	-	TRBJ1-1	-
TGTGCCACCAGCAGAGTAGGGGACTATGGCTACACCTTC	CATSRVGDYGYTF	TRBV15	-	TRBJ1-2	-
TGTGCCAGCAGTACCGGGACTAGCTCGGATGAGCAGTTCTTC	CASSTGTSSDEQFF	TRBV12-3/TRBV12-4	TRBD2	TRBJ2-1	few
TGTGCCAGCTCACCACGGGGGGAGCCCTACAATGAGCAGTTCTTC	CASSPRGEPYNEQFF	TRBV18	-	TRBJ2-1	-
TGCAGTACTGGACATGAGGCGGGGAACACTGAAGCTTTCTTT	CSTGHEAGNTEAFF	TRBV20-1	-	TRBJ1-1	-
TGTGCCAGCAGTTTTCGGGACTGGGGCACAGATACGCAGTATTTT	CASSFRDWGTDTQYF	TRBV12-3/TRBV12-4	-	TRBJ2-3	few
TGTGCCAGCGGGGGGCCCTACGAGCAGTACTTC	CASGGPYEQYF	TRBV9	-	TRBJ2-7	few
TGCAGCGTTGAAGATTCCAGGGCATCCTACGAGCAGTACTTC	CSVEDSRASYEQYF	TRBV29-1	-	TRBJ2-7	few